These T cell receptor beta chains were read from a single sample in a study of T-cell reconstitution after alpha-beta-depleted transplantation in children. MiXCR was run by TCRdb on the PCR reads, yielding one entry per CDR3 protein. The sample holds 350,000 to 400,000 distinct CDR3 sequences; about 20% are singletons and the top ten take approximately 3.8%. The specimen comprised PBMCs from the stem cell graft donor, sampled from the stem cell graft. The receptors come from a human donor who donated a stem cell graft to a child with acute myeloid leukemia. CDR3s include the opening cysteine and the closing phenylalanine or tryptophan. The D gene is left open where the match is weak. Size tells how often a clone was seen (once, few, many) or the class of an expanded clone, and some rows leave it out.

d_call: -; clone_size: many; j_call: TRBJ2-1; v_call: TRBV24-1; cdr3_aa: CATSDFSGDTYNEQFF; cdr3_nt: TGTGCCACCAGTGATTTTTCCGGGGACACCTACAATGAGCAGTTCTTC
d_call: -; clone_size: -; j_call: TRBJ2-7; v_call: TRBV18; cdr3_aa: CATKGEASYEQYF; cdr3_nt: TGTGCCACAAAGGGGGAGGCTTCCTACGAGCAGTACTTC
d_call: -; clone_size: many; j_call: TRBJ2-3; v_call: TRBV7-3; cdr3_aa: CASSLMHSTDTQYF; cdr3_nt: TGTGCCAGCAGCTTAATGCACAGCACAGATACGCAGTATTTT
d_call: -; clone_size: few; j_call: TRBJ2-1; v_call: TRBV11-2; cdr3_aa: CASSLTLEQFF; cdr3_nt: TGTGCCAGCAGCTTGACTCTAGAGCAGTTCTTC
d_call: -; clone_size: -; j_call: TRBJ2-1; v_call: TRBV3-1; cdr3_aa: CASSQGPNNEQFF; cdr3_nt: TGTGCCAGCAGCCAAGGCCCTAACAATGAGCAGTTCTTC
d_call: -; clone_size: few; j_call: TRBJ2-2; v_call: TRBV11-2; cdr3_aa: CASSLVVAGELFF; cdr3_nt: TGTGCCAGCAGCTTAGTAGTGGCCGGGGAGCTGTTTTTT
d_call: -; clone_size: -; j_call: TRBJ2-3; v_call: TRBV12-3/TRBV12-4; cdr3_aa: CATGTQYF; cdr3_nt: TGTGCCACAGGGACGCAGTATTTT
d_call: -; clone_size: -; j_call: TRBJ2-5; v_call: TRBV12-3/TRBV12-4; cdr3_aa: CASGTRGQMETQYF; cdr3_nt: TGTGCCAGCGGCACGCGGGGACAGATGGAGACCCAGTACTTC
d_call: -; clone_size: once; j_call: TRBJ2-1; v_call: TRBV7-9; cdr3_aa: CASSGDRLGAYNEQFF; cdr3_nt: TGTGCCAGCAGCGGTGACAGGCTAGGGGCCTACAATGAGCAGTTCTTC
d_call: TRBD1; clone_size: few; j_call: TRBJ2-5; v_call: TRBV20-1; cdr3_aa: CSATGQDKETQYF; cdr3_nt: TGCAGTGCTACCGGACAGGATAAAGAGACCCAGTACTTC
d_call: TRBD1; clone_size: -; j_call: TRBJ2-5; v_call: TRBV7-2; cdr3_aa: CASTLTGTDQETQYF; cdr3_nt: TGTGCCAGCACCTTAACCGGGACAGACCAAGAGACCCAGTACTTC
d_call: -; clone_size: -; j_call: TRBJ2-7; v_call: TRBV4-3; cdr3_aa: CASSQGEGPYEQYF; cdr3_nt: TGCGCCAGCAGCCAAGGGGAAGGTCCCTACGAGCAGTACTTC
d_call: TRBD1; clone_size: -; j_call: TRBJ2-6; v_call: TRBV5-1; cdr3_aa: CASQGAGANVLTF; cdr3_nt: TGCGCCAGTCAGGGGGCTGGGGCCAACGTCCTGACTTTC
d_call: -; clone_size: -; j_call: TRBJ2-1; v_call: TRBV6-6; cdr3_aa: CASSYSLGFEQFF; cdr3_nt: TGTGCCAGCAGTTACTCGCTAGGTTTTGAGCAGTTCTTC
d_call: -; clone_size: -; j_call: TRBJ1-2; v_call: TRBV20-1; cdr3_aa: CSSEKGGYYGYTF; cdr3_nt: TGCAGTTCCGAAAAGGGGGGGTACTATGGCTACACCTTC
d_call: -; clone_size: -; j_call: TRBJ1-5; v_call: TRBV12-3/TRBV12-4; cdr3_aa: CASSPDRFDQPQHF; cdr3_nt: TGTGCCAGCAGTCCCGACAGGTTTGATCAGCCCCAGCATTTT
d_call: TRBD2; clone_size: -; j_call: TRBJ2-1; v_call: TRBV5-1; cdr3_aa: CASSLASGSNEQFF; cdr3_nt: TGCGCCAGCAGCTTGGCTAGCGGGAGCAATGAGCAGTTCTTC
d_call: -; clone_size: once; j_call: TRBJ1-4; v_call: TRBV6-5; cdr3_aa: CASSYDPGGRKLFF; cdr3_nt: TGTGCCAGCAGTTACGACCCCGGAGGCCGAAAACTGTTTTTT
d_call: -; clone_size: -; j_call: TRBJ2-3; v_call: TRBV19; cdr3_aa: CASSPGRQAITDTQYF; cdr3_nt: TGTGCCAGTAGTCCCGGAAGACAGGCGATCACAGATACGCAGTATTTT
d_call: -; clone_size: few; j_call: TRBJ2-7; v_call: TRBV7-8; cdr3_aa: CASSLVRDRYEQYF; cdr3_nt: TGTGCCAGCAGCTTAGTGAGGGATCGGTACGAGCAGTACTTC
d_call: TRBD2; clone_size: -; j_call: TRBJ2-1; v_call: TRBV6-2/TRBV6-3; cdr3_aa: CASRYPSTSGRDNEQFF; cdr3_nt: TGTGCCAGCAGATATCCCTCCACTAGCGGCCGAGACAATGAGCAGTTCTTC
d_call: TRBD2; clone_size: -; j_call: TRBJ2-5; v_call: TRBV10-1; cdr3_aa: CASSPGTSGSGKTQYF; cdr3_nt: TGCGCCAGCAGTCCCGGGACTAGCGGGAGTGGAAAGACCCAGTACTTC
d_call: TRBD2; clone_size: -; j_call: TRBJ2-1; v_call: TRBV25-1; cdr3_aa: CASSQGTSGRGNEQFF; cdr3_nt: TGTGCCAGCAGTCAAGGGACTAGCGGGAGGGGCAATGAGCAGTTCTTC
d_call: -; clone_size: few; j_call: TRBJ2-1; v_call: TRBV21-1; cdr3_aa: CASSKEGKGDGNNEQFF; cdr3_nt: TGTGCCAGCAGCAAAGAGGGGAAGGGGGACGGAAACAATGAGCAGTTCTTC
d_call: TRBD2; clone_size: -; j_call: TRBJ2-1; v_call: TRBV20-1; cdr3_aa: CSASRGAGGGDEQFF; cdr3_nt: TGCAGTGCTAGTCGGGGTGCGGGAGGGGGCGATGAGCAGTTCTTC
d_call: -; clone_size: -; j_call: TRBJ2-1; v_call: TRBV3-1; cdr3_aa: CASSQRPSPGNEQFF; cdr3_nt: TGTGCCAGCAGCCAAAGGCCCAGCCCGGGCAATGAGCAGTTCTTC
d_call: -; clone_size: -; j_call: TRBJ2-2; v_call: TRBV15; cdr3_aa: CATTRKLGGSNTGELFF; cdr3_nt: TGTGCCACCACCAGGAAATTGGGGGGTTCGAACACCGGGGAGCTGTTTTTT
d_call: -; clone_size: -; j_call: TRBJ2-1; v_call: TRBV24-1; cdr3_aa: CASGAGHNEQFF; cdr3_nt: TGTGCCTCCGGGGCCGGACACAATGAGCAGTTCTTC
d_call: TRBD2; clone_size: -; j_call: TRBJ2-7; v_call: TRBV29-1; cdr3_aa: CSVQVAGVGEQYF; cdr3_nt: TGCAGCGTTCAAGTAGCGGGAGTAGGCGAGCAGTACTTC
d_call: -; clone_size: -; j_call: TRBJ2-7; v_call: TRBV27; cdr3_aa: CASSIPLQGSLYEQYF; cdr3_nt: TGTGCCAGCAGTATACCCCTCCAGGGAAGCCTCTACGAGCAGTACTTC
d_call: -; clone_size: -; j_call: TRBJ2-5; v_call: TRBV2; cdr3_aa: CASSAETQETQYF; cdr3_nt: TGTGCCAGCAGTGCGGAGACCCAAGAGACCCAGTACTTC
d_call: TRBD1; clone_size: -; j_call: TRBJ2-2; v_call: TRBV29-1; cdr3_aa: CSVEEQGLITGELFF; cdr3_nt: TGCAGCGTGGAAGAACAGGGGTTGATCACCGGGGAGCTGTTTTTT
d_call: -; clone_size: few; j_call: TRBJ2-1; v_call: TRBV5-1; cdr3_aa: CASKGSGGGKASYNEQFF; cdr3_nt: TGCGCCAGCAAGGGTAGCGGAGGGGGGAAGGCGTCCTACAATGAGCAGTTCTTC
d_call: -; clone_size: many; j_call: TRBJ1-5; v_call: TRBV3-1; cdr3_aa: CASSQDLSPNQPQHF; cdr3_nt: TGTGCCAGCAGCCAAGATCTGAGCCCAAATCAGCCCCAGCATTTT
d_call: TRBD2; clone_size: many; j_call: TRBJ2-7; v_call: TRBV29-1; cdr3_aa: CSVAFSGRGSYEQYF; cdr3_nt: TGCAGCGTTGCCTTTAGCGGGAGAGGATCCTACGAGCAGTACTTC
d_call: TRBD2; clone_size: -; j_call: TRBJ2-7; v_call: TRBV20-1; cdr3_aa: CSARKASGSYEQYF; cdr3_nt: TGCAGTGCTAGAAAAGCTAGCGGCTCCTACGAGCAGTACTTC
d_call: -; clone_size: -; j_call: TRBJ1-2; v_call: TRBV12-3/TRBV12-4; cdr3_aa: CASSFDRANYGYTF; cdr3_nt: TGTGCCAGCAGTTTCGACAGAGCAAACTATGGCTACACCTTC
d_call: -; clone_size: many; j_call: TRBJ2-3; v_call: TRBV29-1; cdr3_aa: CSAGQASTDTQYF; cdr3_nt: TGCAGCGCGGGACAAGCTAGCACAGATACGCAGTATTTT
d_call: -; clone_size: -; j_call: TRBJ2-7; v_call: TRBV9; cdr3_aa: CASSPAGPYEQYF; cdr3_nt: TGTGCCAGCAGCCCCGCGGGCCCCTACGAGCAGTACTTC
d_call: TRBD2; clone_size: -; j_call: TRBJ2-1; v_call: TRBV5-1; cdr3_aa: CASSLVSGLSSYNEQFF; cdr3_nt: TGCGCCAGCAGCTTGGTTAGCGGGTTGAGCTCCTACAATGAGCAGTTCTTC
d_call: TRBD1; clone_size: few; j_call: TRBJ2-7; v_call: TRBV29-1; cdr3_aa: CSVEDREYEQYF; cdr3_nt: TGCAGCGTAGAGGACAGGGAGTACGAGCAGTACTTC
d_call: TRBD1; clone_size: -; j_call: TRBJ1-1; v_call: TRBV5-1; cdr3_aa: CASSGTGTGTEAFF; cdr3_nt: TGCGCCAGCAGCGGTACCGGGACAGGGACTGAAGCTTTCTTT